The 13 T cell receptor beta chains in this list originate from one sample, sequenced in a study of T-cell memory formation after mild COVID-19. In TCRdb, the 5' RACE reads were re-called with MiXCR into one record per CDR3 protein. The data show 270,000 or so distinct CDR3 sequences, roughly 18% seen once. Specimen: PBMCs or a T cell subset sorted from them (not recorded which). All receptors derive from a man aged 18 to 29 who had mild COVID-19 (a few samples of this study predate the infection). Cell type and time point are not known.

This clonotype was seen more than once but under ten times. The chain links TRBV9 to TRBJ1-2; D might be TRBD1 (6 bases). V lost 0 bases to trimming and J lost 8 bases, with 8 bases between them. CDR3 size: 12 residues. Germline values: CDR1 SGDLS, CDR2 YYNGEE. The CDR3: CASSVVGGGYTF. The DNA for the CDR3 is TGTGCCAGCAGCGTAGTAGGGGGGGGCTACACCTTC.

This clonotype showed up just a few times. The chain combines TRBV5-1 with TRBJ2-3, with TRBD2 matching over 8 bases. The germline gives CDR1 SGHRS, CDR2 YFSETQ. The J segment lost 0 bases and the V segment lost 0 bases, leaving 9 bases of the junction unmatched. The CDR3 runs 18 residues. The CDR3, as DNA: TGCGCCAGCAGCTTGGGGAGAAGCGGGGGTGCTAGCACAGATACGCAGTATTTT. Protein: CASSLGRSGGASTDTQYF.

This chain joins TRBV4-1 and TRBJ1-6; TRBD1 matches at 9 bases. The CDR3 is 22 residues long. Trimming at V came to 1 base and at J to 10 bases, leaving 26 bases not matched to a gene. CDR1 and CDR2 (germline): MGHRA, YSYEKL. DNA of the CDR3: TGCGCCAGCAGCCAAGTTTCGCGGCGGTCGTTCTACGGTGGACAGGGGTTATCACCCCTCCACTTT. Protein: CASSQVSRRSFYGGQGLSPLHF.

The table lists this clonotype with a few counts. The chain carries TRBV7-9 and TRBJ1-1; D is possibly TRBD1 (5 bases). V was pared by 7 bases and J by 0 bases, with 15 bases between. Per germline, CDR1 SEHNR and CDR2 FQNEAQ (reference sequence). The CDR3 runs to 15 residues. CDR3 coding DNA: TGTGCCAGCACCCCTGGGGGAGTCGTGAACACTGAAGCTTTCTTT. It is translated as CASTPGGVVNTEAFF.

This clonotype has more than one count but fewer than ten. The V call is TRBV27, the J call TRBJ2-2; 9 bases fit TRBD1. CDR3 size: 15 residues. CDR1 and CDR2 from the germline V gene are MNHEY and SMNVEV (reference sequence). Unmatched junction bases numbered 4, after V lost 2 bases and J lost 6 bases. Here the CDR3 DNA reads TGTGCCAGCAGTTTAGGGACAGGGTACCCCGGGGAGCTGTTTTTT. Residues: CASSLGTGYPGELFF.

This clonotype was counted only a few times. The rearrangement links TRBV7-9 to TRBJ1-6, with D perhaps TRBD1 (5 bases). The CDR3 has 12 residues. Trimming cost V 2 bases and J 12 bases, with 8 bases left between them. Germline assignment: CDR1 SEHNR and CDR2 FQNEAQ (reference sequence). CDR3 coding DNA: TGTGCCAGCAGCTTAAGGGACTTACCCCTCCACTTT. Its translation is CASSLRDLPLHF. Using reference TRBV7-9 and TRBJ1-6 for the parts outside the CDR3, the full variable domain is DTGVSQNPRHKITKRGQNVTFRCDPISEHNRLYWYRQTLGQGPEFLTYFQNEAQLEKSRLLSDRFSAERPKGSFSTLEIQRTEQGDSAMYLCASSLRDLPLHFGNGTRLTVT.

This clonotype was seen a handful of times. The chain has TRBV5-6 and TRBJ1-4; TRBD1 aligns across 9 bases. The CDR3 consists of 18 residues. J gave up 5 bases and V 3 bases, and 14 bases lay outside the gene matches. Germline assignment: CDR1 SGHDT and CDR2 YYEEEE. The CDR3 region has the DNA TGTGCCAGCAGCTGGACGACCGGGGGGACAGGGCAGAATGAAAAACTGTTTTTT. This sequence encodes CASSWTTGGTGQNEKLFF.

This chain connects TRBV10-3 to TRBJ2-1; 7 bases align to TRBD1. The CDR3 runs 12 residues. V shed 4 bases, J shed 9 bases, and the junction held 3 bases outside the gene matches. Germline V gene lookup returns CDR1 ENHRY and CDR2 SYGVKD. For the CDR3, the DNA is TGTGCCATCAGTGGACAGGGTGGTGAGCAGTTCTTC. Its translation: CAISGQGGEQFF.

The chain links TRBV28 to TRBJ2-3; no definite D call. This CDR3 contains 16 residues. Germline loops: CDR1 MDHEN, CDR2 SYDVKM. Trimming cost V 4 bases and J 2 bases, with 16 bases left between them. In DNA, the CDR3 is TGTGCCAGCAGTTCGATCACTAAAACTCTCACAGATACGCAGTATTTT. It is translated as CASSSITKTLTDTQYF.

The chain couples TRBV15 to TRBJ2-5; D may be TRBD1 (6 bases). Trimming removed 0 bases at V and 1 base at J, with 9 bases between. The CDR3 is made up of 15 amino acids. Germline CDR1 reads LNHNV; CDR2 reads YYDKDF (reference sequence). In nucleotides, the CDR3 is TGTGCCACCAGCAGAGATACAGGGCCCCAAGAGACCCAGTACTTC. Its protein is CATSRDTGPQETQYF.

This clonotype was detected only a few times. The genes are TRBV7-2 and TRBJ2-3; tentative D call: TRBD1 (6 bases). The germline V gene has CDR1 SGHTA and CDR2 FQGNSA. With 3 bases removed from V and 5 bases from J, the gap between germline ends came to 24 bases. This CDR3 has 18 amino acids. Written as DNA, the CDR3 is TGTGCCAGCAGCTTGGACCAAAGACAGGCTCAGGGTATAGATACGCAGTATTTT. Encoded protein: CASSLDQRQAQGIDTQYF.

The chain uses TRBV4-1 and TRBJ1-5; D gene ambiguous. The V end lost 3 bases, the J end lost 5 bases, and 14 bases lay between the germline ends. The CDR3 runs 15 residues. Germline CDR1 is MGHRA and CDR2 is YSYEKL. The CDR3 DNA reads TGCGCCAGCAGCCATTATCAGAGTAGGGATCAGCCCCAGCATTTT. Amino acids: CASSHYQSRDQPQHF.

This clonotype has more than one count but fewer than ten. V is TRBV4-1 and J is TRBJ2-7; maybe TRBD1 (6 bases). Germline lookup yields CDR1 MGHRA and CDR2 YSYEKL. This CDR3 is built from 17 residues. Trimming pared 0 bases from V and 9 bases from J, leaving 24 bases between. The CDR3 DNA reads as TGCGCCAGCAGCCAAGAGGGGCCCGACAGGCCCAAAGTCGCGCAGTACTTC. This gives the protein CASSQEGPDRPKVAQYF.